These T cell receptor beta chains were read from a single sample in a study of technical replicates of blood from a handful of donors. Repertoires were generated with immunoSEQ multiplex PCR, while TCRdb's copy carries only in-frame clones and drops some. This sample has around 65,000 clones, with over 75% found just once. Material: PBMCs. The receptors were gathered from a human donor in good health. Some clones in this sample may be carry-over from other donors' samples. The CDR3 runs from the conserved cysteine through the conserved F or W. D genes are given only for firm matches. Rows may omit the clone size; those that give it use once, few, many or a size class.

j_call | v_call | clone_size | d_call | cdr3_aa | cdr3_nt
TRBJ2-1 | TRBV19 | once | TRBD2 | CASSPAGGPDEQFF | TGTGCCAGTAGCCCAGCGGGAGGTCCCGATGAGCAGTTCTTC
TRBJ1-1 | TRBV14 | - | TRBD1 | CASSRLGTGGNTEAFF | TGTGCCAGCAGCCGGCTCGGGACAGGGGGCAACACTGAAGCTTTCTTT
TRBJ2-7 | TRBV7-2 | - | TRBD2 | CASSSSRAGAYEQYF | TGTGCCAGCAGCTCCAGCAGAGCGGGGGCCTACGAGCAGTACTTC
TRBJ2-2 | TRBV7-3 | - | - | CASRMGQFTGELFF | TGTGCCAGCAGAATGGGACAATTCACCGGGGAGCTGTTTTTT
TRBJ2-5 | TRBV5-1 | once | TRBD2 | CASSSGGAGVSSETQYF | TGCGCCAGCAGCTCGGGGGGAGCGGGAGTTAGTTCGGAGACCCAGTACTTC
TRBJ2-2 | TRBV9 | - | - | CASSVGAGANTGELFF | TGTGCCAGCAGCGTAGGGGCAGGGGCGAACACCGGGGAGCTGTTTTTT
TRBJ2-1 | TRBV10-3 | - | TRBD2 | CAISETTGAGGSSYNEQFF | TGTGCCATCAGTGAGACCACGGGGGCGGGAGGGAGCTCCTACAATGAGCAGTTCTTC
TRBJ1-3 | TRBV28 | - | TRBD1 | CASSQARRGLGNTIYF | TGTGCCAGCAGTCAGGCCAGGAGGGGGCTAGGAAACACCATATATTTT
TRBJ2-2 | TRBV5-1 | - | - | CASSLQDTGELFF | TGCGCCAGCAGCCTACAGGACACCGGGGAGCTGTTTTTT
TRBJ1-2 | TRBV7-9 | - | - | CASSLAGSYGYTF | TGTGCCAGCAGCTTAGCGGGGAGCTATGGCTACACCTTC
TRBJ2-7 | TRBV11-1 | - | - | CASSLGLFYEQYF | TGTGCCAGCAGCTTGGGGCTGTTCTACGAGCAGTACTTC
TRBJ2-5 | TRBV7-2 | - | TRBD2 | CASSYGGGETQYF | TGTGCCAGCAGCTACGGGGGGGGAGAGACCCAGTACTTC
TRBJ2-7 | TRBV12-5 | - | TRBD2 | CASGVGLAGGFDEQYF | TGTGCTAGTGGTGTCGGCCTAGCGGGAGGGTTTGACGAGCAGTACTTC
TRBJ2-5 | TRBV7-9 | - | TRBD2 | CASSPIAGANPETQYF | TGTGCCAGCAGCCCTATAGCGGGAGCGAACCCAGAGACCCAGTACTTC
TRBJ2-4 | TRBV5-6 | - | - | CASTGGRGGNIQYF | TGTGCCAGCACGGGCGGGAGAGGGGGAAACATTCAGTACTTC
TRBJ2-5 | TRBV29-1 | once | - | CSVVITGETQYF | TGCAGCGTTGTAATCACGGGGGAGACCCAGTACTTC
TRBJ2-2 | TRBV5-6 | - | - | CASSFGSGSNTGELFF | TGTGCCAGCAGCTTCGGCTCAGGGTCAAACACCGGGGAGCTGTTTTTT
TRBJ2-5 | TRBV27 | - | TRBD2 | CASSPPGGETQYF | TGTGCCAGCAGTCCGCCGGGGGGAGAGACCCAGTACTTC
TRBJ2-1 | TRBV29-1 | - | - | CSVRVYGDTSHNEQFF | TGCAGCGTCCGCGTCTATGGGGACACTTCACACAATGAGCAGTTCTTC
TRBJ2-6 | TRBV5-5 | - | - | CASSALPSSGANVLTF | TGTGCCAGCAGCGCCTTACCGAGCTCTGGGGCCAACGTCCTGACTTTC
TRBJ2-2 | TRBV18 | - | - | CASPSSEEGGGELFF | TGTGCCAGCCCGTCAAGTGAGGAGGGCGGCGGGGAGCTGTTTTTT
TRBJ2-1 | TRBV7-9 | - | - | CASSLEGSSREQFF | TGTGCCAGCAGCTTAGAAGGGAGTTCGCGTGAGCAGTTCTTC
TRBJ2-7 | TRBV6-5 | - | TRBD1 | CASGDRGLGSYEQYF | TGTGCCAGCGGCGACAGGGGTCTCGGCTCCTACGAGCAGTACTTC
TRBJ1-3 | TRBV6-5 | - | - | CASSRLRSGNTIYF | TGTGCCAGCAGTCGACTTAGATCTGGAAACACCATATATTTT
TRBJ2-2 | TRBV2 | - | - | CASSEYTGELFF | TGTGCCAGCAGTGAATATACCGGGGAGCTGTTTTTT
TRBJ2-5 | TRBV4-1 | - | - | CASSLQGSETQYF | TGCGCCAGCAGCCTACAGGGTAGCGAGACCCAGTACTTC
TRBJ1-3 | TRBV9 | - | TRBD1 | CASSVYSSGGTSGNTIYF | TGTGCCAGCAGCGTATACTCCTCAGGGGGGACCTCTGGAAACACCATATATTTT
TRBJ2-7 | TRBV9 | - | - | CASSVDTYSYEQYF | TGTGCCAGCAGCGTAGATACTTATTCCTACGAGCAGTACTTC
TRBJ2-1 | TRBV21-1 | - | - | CASSGMRDRGQNEQFF | TGTGCCAGCAGCGGAATGCGGGACAGGGGACAAAATGAGCAGTTCTTC
TRBJ2-5 | TRBV2 | - | TRBD2 | CASSDGRGGQETQYF | TGTGCCAGCAGTGACGGTCGGGGGGGACAAGAGACCCAGTACTTC
TRBJ2-3 | TRBV19 | - | TRBD2 | CASNPYGGNTQYF | TGTGCCAGTAATCCCTACGGGGGGAATACGCAGTATTTT
TRBJ2-7 | TRBV6-5 | - | TRBD2 | CASSYVAGVYEQYF | TGTGCCAGCAGTTACGTAGCGGGAGTTTACGAGCAGTACTTC
TRBJ2-1 | TRBV7-9 | - | TRBD2 | CASKTSGSHNEQFF | TGTGCCAGCAAAACTAGCGGGAGCCACAATGAGCAGTTCTTC
TRBJ1-1 | TRBV19 | few | - | CASSTFGGRTEAFF | TGTGCCAGTAGTACATTCGGGGGGAGAACTGAAGCTTTCTTT
TRBJ2-7 | TRBV7-2 | - | - | CASSRGDGSYEQYF | TGTGCCAGCAGCCGGGGTGACGGCTCCTACGAGCAGTACTTC
TRBJ2-3 | TRBV12-5 | once | - | CASGLVRWGGTDTQYF | TGTGCTAGTGGTTTGGTAAGGTGGGGCGGCACAGATACGCAGTATTTT
TRBJ2-1 | TRBV5-1 | many | - | CASSLWGVSLGSHEQFF | TGCGCCAGCAGCTTGTGGGGGGTAAGCCTTGGGTCTCATGAGCAGTTCTTC
TRBJ1-1 | TRBV4-1 | - | - | CASSQPHGGAAGNTEAFF | TGCGCCAGCAGCCAGCCACATGGGGGCGCGGCCGGGAACACTGAAGCTTTCTTT
TRBJ1-5 | TRBV7-6 | - | TRBD1 | CASSPTGGNQPQHF | TGTGCCAGCAGCCCAACAGGGGGCAATCAGCCCCAGCATTTT
TRBJ1-1 | TRBV28 | - | - | CASSIGLQATEAFF | TGTGCCAGCTCAATCGGGTTACAGGCCACTGAAGCTTTCTTT
TRBJ2-5 | TRBV4-1 | - | - | CASSRKVAYQETQYF | TGCGCCAGCAGCCGAAAAGTGGCTTACCAAGAGACCCAGTACTTC
TRBJ2-5 | TRBV15 | - | - | CATSRDQGRGETQYF | TGTGCCACCAGCAGAGATCAGGGGAGGGGTGAGACCCAGTACTTC
TRBJ1-5 | TRBV5-5 | - | - | CASSFYRSNQPQHF | TGTGCCAGCAGCTTTTACAGGAGCAATCAGCCCCAGCATTTT
TRBJ2-3 | TRBV7-2 | - | TRBD2 | CASSWVGTSVTDTQYF | TGTGCCAGCAGTTGGGTAGGGACTAGCGTAACAGATACGCAGTATTTT
TRBJ2-7 | TRBV6-5 | - | TRBD1 | CASSFQGAYEQYF | TGTGCCAGCAGTTTTCAGGGGGCCTACGAGCAGTACTTC
TRBJ2-2 | TRBV7-2 | - | - | CASSLTVIFITGELFF | TGTGCCAGCAGCTTGACAGTCATATTTATCACCGGGGAGCTGTTTTTT
TRBJ2-7 | TRBV29-1 | - | - | CSVDGGPGEQYF | TGCAGCGTTGACGGGGGGCCAGGCGAGCAGTACTTC